These T cell receptor beta chains were read from a single sample in a study of shared clonotypes between healthy human individuals. The protocol was immunoSEQ multiplex PCR, while the TCRdb copy is restricted to in-frame clones and leaves out a portion. The repertoire holds over a million clones, with about 80% as singletons. The source material was memory CD4+ T cells from PBMCs. All receptors derive from a young man in good health. Some clones in this sample may be carry-over from other donors' samples. The conserved cysteine and the conserved F or W are not part of the CDR3 here.

CDR3 protein: ASSLGRAQH
V gene: TRBV19

CDR3 protein: ASSLQGGGYEQY
V gene: TRBV5-1

CDR3 protein: ASQRDRVTEAF
V gene: TRBV2

CDR3 protein: ASSEGGGRAEQY
V gene: TRBV6-1

CDR3 protein: ASTRDRRNEQF
V gene: TRBV9

CDR3 protein: ASSVSGSRSETQY
V gene: TRBV9

CDR3 protein: ASSQHQGLEQPQH
V gene: TRBV7-8

CDR3 protein: ASSSMGLAGGGYNEQF
V gene: TRBV7-3

CDR3 protein: SVLPGFNQPQH
V gene: TRBV29-1

CDR3 protein: ASSLEVAYEQY
V gene: TRBV7-8

CDR3 protein: ASSTNSYGYT
V gene: TRBV5-4

CDR3 protein: ASSFDGYYQPQH
V gene: TRBV7-9

CDR3 protein: ASSLNTGAVYEQY
V gene: TRBV28

CDR3 protein: ASTYGDRVTDTQY
V gene: TRBV28

CDR3 protein: ASSLGLAGAYNEQF
V gene: TRBV5-4

CDR3 protein: ASSPLAGGVTDTQY
V gene: TRBV4-1

CDR3 protein: ASDPGDSKPGELF
V gene: TRBV9